This TCR beta chain was sequenced in a study of T cells in Graves' hyperthyroidism and ophthalmopathy. The CDR3 runs 16 residues. V was shortened by 5 bases and J by 0 bases, with 16 bases between the two germline ends. Germline V gives CDR1 MGHRA, CDR2 YSYEKL. Authors of the study amplified TCR beta CDR3 regions from RNA transcripts. Carried out on the TCR CDR3, a first-round RT-PCR used the HTBI primer set. MiXCR, run by TCRdb on the multiplex PCR reads, gives a single entry per CDR3 protein. The sample records fewer than 400,000 distinct CDR3 sequences, around a quarter being singletons. Graves' hyperthyroidism showing no ophthalmopathy progression within 18 months was considered stable.

This sequence joins TRBV4-1 and TRBJ1-1, with D perhaps matching TRBD1 (5 bases). The origin of this receptor is a man in his fifties or sixties with Graves' hyperthyroidism. The sample taken for sequencing was blood. CDR3 sequence: CASSSPGTAMNTEAFF. The CDR3 region has the DNA TGCGCCAGCAGCTCCCCCGGGACGGCTATGAACACTGAAGCTTTCTTT.